The following is a T cell receptor (beta chain) sequence with its context. Its target is not known. PCR primers comprised 60 Vbeta and 13 Jbeta primers. Sequencing was performed with immunoSEQ multiplex PCR; in TCRdb, only in-frame clones are kept and a portion is missing. The table has about 100,000 clones, over 70% seen once; the top ten hold 10%. These data are taken from a study of cytomegalovirus exposure and HLA in healthy donors. Germline assignment: CDR1 MNHEY and CDR2 SMNVEV (reference sequence). Germline trimming cut 5 bases from V and 7 bases from J; bases unmatched to any gene: 5. The CDR3 runs to 14 residues. Study-wide results and caveats: Later on, a genetic analysis was performed. It linked a missense variant in DCLRE1C with V- and J-gene trimming of TCR beta.

The V call is TRBV27, the J call TRBJ2-1, with 10 positions matching TRBD2. The clonotype originates from a man aged 50 or older in good health and CMV-seronegative. Input material: PBMCs. CDR3 sequence reads: CASSPSGSRNEQFF. Written as DNA, the CDR3 is TGTGCCAGCAGTCCTAGCGGGAGTAGAAATGAGCAGTTCTTC.